What follows are 27 T cell receptor beta chains derived from one specimen sequenced in a study of T cell repertoires in cytomegalovirus infection. MiXCR, run by TCRdb on the reads, gives a single entry per CDR3 protein. This table holds some 480,000 distinct CDR3 sequences, 30% to 40% found once. These receptors have no identified antigens. The input for sequencing was cultured PBMCs, taken from culture after CMV antigen stimulation. All receptors come from a human donor in good health (CMV status not recorded). Some clones in this sample may be carry-over from other donors' samples.

The chain employs TRBV11-2 and TRBJ1-1, with unresolved D. The V and J ends lost 5 bases and 5 bases respectively, with 15 bases between them. This CDR3 region has 14 residues. Germline-derived CDR1 and CDR2 are SGHAT and FQNNGV. CDR3 DNA sequence: TGTGCCAGCAGCCGCGCAAGAGTTCGGACTGAAGCTTTCTTT. Residues: CASSRARVRTEAFF.

This clonotype has a handful of counts. The J gene is TRBJ2-7, the V gene TRBV4-1, with unresolved D. Germline V gene data show CDR1 as MGHRA and CDR2 as YSYEKL. Trimming took off 5 bases at V and 3 bases at J, with 14 bases between the two ends. The CDR3 is 14 amino acids. The CDR3 reads CASSGSARDYEQYF. The DNA of the CDR3 is TGCGCCAGCAGCGGATCGGCTAGGGACTACGAGCAGTACTTC.

This clonotype was seen repeatedly, ten times or more. CDR3 amino acids: CASSPTRAGPYGYTF. The CDR3 nucleotides read TGTGCCAGCAGCCCCACGAGGGCAGGTCCCTATGGCTACACCTTC. The J gene is TRBJ1-2, the V gene TRBV7-2; D unresolved. The CDR3 runs to 15 residues. Looked up from germline, CDR1 is SGHTA and CDR2 is FQGNSA. V lost 5 bases and J 4 bases, leaving 17 bases between the germline ends.

This chain links TRBV11-2 with TRBJ2-2, with a weak D call TRBD2 (6 bases). V was trimmed by 2 bases and J by 5 bases, leaving 9 bases between them. There are 14 residues in the CDR3. CDR1 and CDR2 (germline): SGHAT, FQNNGV. CDR3 region: CASSLSAGTGELFF. DNA for the CDR3: TGTGCCAGCAGCTTATCCGCGGGGACCGGGGAGCTGTTTTTT.

V usage is TRBV6-2 or TRBV6-3 and J usage is TRBJ2-1; weak D call: TRBD2 (6 bases). The CDR3 length is 14 residues. Germline V gene sequence: CDR1 MNHEY, CDR2 SVGEGT. Trimming removed 7 bases from V and 6 bases from J, with 16 bases in between. The CDR3 spells CASTPGSWSNEQFF. The CDR3 DNA reads as TGTGCCAGCACCCCCGGGAGTTGGTCCAATGAGCAGTTCTTC.

V gene TRBV20-1 combines with J gene TRBJ2-1, with D hard to call. V was shortened by 2 bases and J by 7 bases, with 12 bases between the two germline ends. This CDR3 comprises 13 residues. Germline CDR1 DFQATT, CDR2 SNEGSKA (reference sequence). The CDR3 protein is CSARMLARNEQFF. DNA for the CDR3: TGCAGTGCTAGAATGTTAGCTCGGAATGAGCAGTTCTTC.

This clonotype was detected many times. The CDR3 region has the DNA TGTGCCAGCAGCTTCGGTAGCGGGATCGTGAGGGGGACTAGGAATGAGCAGTTCTTC. This sequence encodes CASSFGSGIVRGTRNEQFF. This chain joins TRBV7-2 and TRBJ2-1; 8 bases match TRBD2. Per the germline V gene, CDR1 is SGHTA and CDR2 is FQGNSA. CDR3 length: 19 amino acids. Trimming cost V 3 bases and J 7 bases; bases outside gene matches: 20.

The rearrangement links TRBV7-2 to TRBJ2-3; the match to TRBD2 covers 10 bases. Germline V gene sequence: CDR1 SGHTA, CDR2 FQGNSA. The CDR3 runs to 15 residues. V trimming: 2 bases; J trimming: 6 bases; junction bases outside the gene matches: 5. The CDR3, as DNA: TGTGCCAGCAGCTTAATGTCTAGCGGGAGTGATACGCAGTATTTT. Translated: CASSLMSSGSDTQYF.

This clonotype was seen only a few times. The chain combines TRBV19 with TRBJ2-5; 13 nucleotides align to TRBD2. Germline values: CDR1 LNHDA, CDR2 SQIVND (reference sequence). Losses at the gene ends were 5 bases for V and 3 bases for J; bases not matched to a gene: 6. The CDR3 is made up of 16 amino acids. The CDR3 spells CASSDTGTSGKETQYF. DNA of the CDR3: TGTGCCAGTAGTGACACCGGGACTAGCGGGAAAGAGACCCAGTACTTC.

The V gene is TRBV24-1, the J gene TRBJ2-1, with a possible D match to TRBD1 (6 bases). The germline V gene has CDR1 KGHDR and CDR2 SFDVKD. This CDR3 is 16 amino acids long. V lost 1 base and J 5 bases, leaving 14 bases between the germline ends. CDR3 bases: TGTGCCACCAGTGATTTTCGACAGGAACCCGACAATGAGCAGTTCTTC. Protein: CATSDFRQEPDNEQFF.

This chain uses TRBV10-3 with TRBJ2-5, with 10 positions matching TRBD1. The CDR3 length is 16 residues. The J segment lost 5 bases and the V segment lost 2 bases, leaving 8 bases of the junction unmatched. The germline gives CDR1 ENHRY, CDR2 SYGVKD. CDR3 sequence reads: CAISEPGQGSWETQYF. CDR3 nucleotides: TGTGCCATCAGTGAGCCGGGACAGGGGTCTTGGGAGACCCAGTACTTC.

The chain joins TRBV6-5 to TRBJ2-3; 8 positions agree with TRBD2. CDR1 and CDR2 from the germline V gene are MNHEY and SVGAGI. This CDR3 contains 15 residues. After removal of 4 bases from V and 2 bases from J, the junction contained 5 bases not matched to a gene. CDR3 protein: CASSLLAANTDTQYF. CDR3 sequence (DNA): TGTGCCAGCAGTTTACTAGCGGCCAACACAGATACGCAGTATTTT.

V is TRBV19 and J is TRBJ1-1; TRBD1 matches 9 bases. V trimming: 2 bases; J trimming: 6 bases; junction bases outside the gene matches: 13. Germline V gene lookup returns CDR1 LNHDA and CDR2 SQIVND (reference sequence). The CDR3 has 17 residues. The CDR3 here is CASSIRGTGRGVPEAFF. CDR3 DNA sequence: TGTGCCAGTAGTATACGGGGGACAGGGAGGGGTGTGCCTGAAGCTTTCTTT.

In this sample, this clonotype turned up many times. The chain recombines TRBV28 with TRBJ1-5; D is perhaps TRBD1 (5 bases). Germline CDR1 reads MDHEN; CDR2 reads SYDVKM. The CDR3 totals 13 residues. Trimming stripped 5 bases from V and 2 bases from J, with 7 bases between. This CDR3 reads CASSPRGNQPQHF. The CDR3, as DNA: TGTGCCAGCAGTCCCAGGGGCAATCAGCCCCAGCATTTT.

The genes are TRBV18 and TRBJ2-5; D is perhaps TRBD2 (7 bases). With 2 bases removed from V and 5 bases from J, the gap between germline ends came to 15 bases. The germline V gene has CDR1 KGHSH and CDR2 LQKENI. This CDR3 contains 15 residues. The CDR3 nucleotides are TGTGCCAGCTCACCAGCGGGGGCACCCCAGGAGACCCAGTACTTC. It is translated as CASSPAGAPQETQYF.

The gene calls are TRBV28 and TRBJ2-7; D gene uncertain. This CDR3 comprises 14 residues. Deletions cut 1 base from V and 4 bases from J, with 11 bases between. Germline V lookup: CDR1 MDHEN, CDR2 SYDVKM. CDR3 nucleotides: TGTGCCAGCAGTTTATCCGGGCGTAGTTACGAGCAGTACTTC. It encodes CASSLSGRSYEQYF.

The gene calls are TRBV29-1 and TRBJ2-1; 10 nucleotides align to TRBD1. This CDR3 has 13 amino acids. Germline V gives CDR1 SQVTM, CDR2 ANQGSEA. After removal of 5 bases from V and 7 bases from J, the junction contained 5 bases not matched to a gene. Here the CDR3 DNA reads TGCAGCGTTACCGGGACAGGGGCGAATGAGCAGTTCTTC. It translates to CSVTGTGANEQFF.

This clonotype appeared a few times. The chain has TRBV6-6 and TRBJ2-7; D not resolved. This CDR3 comprises 14 residues. CDR1 and CDR2 from the germline V gene are MNHNY and SVGAGI (reference sequence). V lost 2 bases and J 3 bases, leaving 11 bases between the germline ends. CDR3 loop: CASSYRTLGYEQYV. The CDR3 nucleotides are TGTGCCAGCAGTTACCGGACGCTCGGCTACGAGCAGTACGTC.

V usage is TRBV6-6 and J usage is TRBJ2-2; 13 nucleotides line up with TRBD2. The germline V gene has CDR1 MNHNY and CDR2 SVGAGI (reference sequence). The CDR3 is 17 amino acids. J lost 3 bases, V lost 6 bases, and 7 bases had no gene match. The CDR3 nucleotides are TGTGCCAGCAGACCCGGACTAGCGGGAGACCACACCGGGGAGCTGTTTTTT. It specifies CASRPGLAGDHTGELFF.

This clonotype showed up many times. The chain links TRBV6-5 to TRBJ1-4, with D hard to call. The germline V and J ends were trimmed by 6 bases and 8 bases, with 19 bases remaining between them. The CDR3 sequence is 15 residues long. Germline loops: CDR1 MNHEY, CDR2 SVGAGI. Here the CDR3 DNA reads TGTGCCAGCAGCTACGCCTACCTCCAAGGGGAAAAACTGTTTTTT. Translating gives CASSYAYLQGEKLFF.

V usage is TRBV12-3 or TRBV12-4 and J usage is TRBJ1-2; no reliable D call. CDR3 size: 13 residues. V shed 6 bases and J shed 3 bases, with 11 bases lying between them. CDR3 protein: CASSEDRYYGYTF. As DNA, the CDR3 is TGTGCCAGCAGCGAGGACCGGTACTATGGCTACACCTTC.

Here the CDR3 reads CASSQDRTSANEQFF. CDR3 DNA: TGCGCCAGCAGCCAAGATCGGACTAGCGCCAATGAGCAGTTCTTC. The chain employs TRBV4-3 and TRBJ2-1; TRBD2 matches at 9 bases. The V segment lost 0 bases and the J segment 6 bases; nucleotides outside the gene matches: 3. Germline V CDR1 and CDR2: LGHNA, YSLEER. The CDR3 consists of 15 residues.

The rearrangement links TRBV30 to TRBJ2-7, with TRBD1 identical over 8 bases. J lost 0 bases, V lost 3 bases, and 4 bases had no gene match. The CDR3 spans 14 residues. CDR1 and CDR2 from the germline V gene are GTSNPN and SVGIG (reference sequence). CDR3: CAWRRQGTSYEQYV. In nucleotides, the CDR3 is TGTGCCTGGAGACGACAGGGGACCTCCTACGAGCAGTACGTC.

This clonotype has a handful of counts. The CDR3 DNA sequence: TGTGCCAGCAGTTACTCAACCAGCGGGGTATACAATGAGCAGTTCTTC. Amino acids: CASSYSTSGVYNEQFF. The chain joins TRBV6-5 to TRBJ2-1; 7 bases line up with TRBD2. V lost 0 bases, J lost 4 bases, and 6 bases stayed unmatched. CDR1 MNHEY and CDR2 SVGAGI come from the germline V gene. CDR3 length equals 16 residues.

This chain links TRBV7-9 with TRBJ2-1; 7 bases map to TRBD1. The CDR3 has 14 amino acids. The germline V gene encodes CDR1 SEHNR and CDR2 FQNEAQ (reference sequence). The V segment lost 3 bases and the J segment 7 bases; nucleotides outside the gene matches: 6. CDR3 region: CASSFRQGQNEQFF. The CDR3 DNA reads TGTGCCAGCAGCTTCCGACAGGGTCAAAATGAGCAGTTCTTC.

This clonotype was observed a few times. The CDR3 nucleotides are TGTGCCAGCAGCTCCCAAACAAGGACTGACTCCTACGAGCAGTACTTC. Residues: CASSSQTRTDSYEQYF. V usage is TRBV7-6 and J usage is TRBJ2-7; D possibly corresponds to TRBD2 (5 bases). Germline V gene sequence: CDR1 SGHVS, CDR2 FNYEAQ. Trimming pared 4 bases from V and 0 bases from J, leaving 16 bases between. The CDR3 runs 16 residues.

To note about this clonotype: A much larger clone differs from this one at a single base, so this may be a read error. This sequence joins TRBV7-8 and TRBJ2-3; a weak D match, TRBD2 (6 bases). Per germline, CDR1 SGHVS and CDR2 FQNEAQ. V lost 6 bases and J lost 4, with 26 bases in between. The CDR3 covers 18 residues. The CDR3 DNA sequence: TGTGCCAGCAGTTTTTCTAGCGAGAGGGCCGACGTAGCAGATACGCAGTATTTT. Amino acid sequence: CASSFSSERADVADTQYF.